Sequencing of this T cell receptor (beta chain) was carried out in a study of T cell responses to AZD1222 COVID-19 vaccine. General study points: Spike was spanned by vaccine-associated CD4 TCRs, with dominance at 160-218 and 743-854. White British ancestry dominated among donors, who included more females, and clonal diversity was possibly underestimated. The breadth and depth of Spike-specific TCRs increased once two AZD1222 doses had been given.

As to this clone: Antigen specificity is unknown.

Trimming took off 5 bases at V and 0 bases at J, with 9 bases between the two ends. Germline V gives CDR1 LNHDA, CDR2 SQIVND (reference sequence). The length of the CDR3 is 14 residues. Sequenced by immunoSEQ multiplex PCR; TCRdb stores in-frame clones only, minus some. The sample consists of tens of thousands of clones, approximately 83% of them appearing once. The material was peripheral blood, obtained on day 0 of AZD1222 vaccination. The TCR sequence derives from an adult in good health. This sequence joins TRBV19 and TRBJ2-3, with D perhaps TRBD2 (6 bases). This CDR3 reads CASSLARSTDTQYF. CDR3 sequence (DNA): TGTGCCAGTAGTCTAGCGAGAAGCACAGATACGCAGTATTTT.